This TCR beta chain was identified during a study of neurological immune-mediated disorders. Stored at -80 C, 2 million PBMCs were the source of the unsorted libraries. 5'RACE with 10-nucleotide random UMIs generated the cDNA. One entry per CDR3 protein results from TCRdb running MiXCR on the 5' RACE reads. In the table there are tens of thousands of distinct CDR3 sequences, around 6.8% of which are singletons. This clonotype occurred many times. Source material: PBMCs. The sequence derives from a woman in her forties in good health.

CDR3 nucleotides: TGCGCCACCTCGGAGGGGGATCAGCCCCAGCATTTT. This gives the protein CATSEGDQPQHF. V and J are TRBV5-1 and TRBJ1-5; TRBD1 might be the D (6 bases). Per germline, CDR1 SGHRS and CDR2 YFSETQ. V dropped 9 bases and J dropped 5 bases, with 12 bases sitting between them. The CDR3 loop spans 12 amino acids. The full variable domain, with the rest looked up from reference TRBV5-1 and TRBJ1-5, is KAGVTQTPRYLIKTRGQQVTLSCSPISGHRSVSWYQQTPGQGLQFLFEYFSETQRNKGNFPGRFSGRQFSNSRSEMNVSTLELGDSALYLCATSEGDQPQHFGDGTRLSIL.